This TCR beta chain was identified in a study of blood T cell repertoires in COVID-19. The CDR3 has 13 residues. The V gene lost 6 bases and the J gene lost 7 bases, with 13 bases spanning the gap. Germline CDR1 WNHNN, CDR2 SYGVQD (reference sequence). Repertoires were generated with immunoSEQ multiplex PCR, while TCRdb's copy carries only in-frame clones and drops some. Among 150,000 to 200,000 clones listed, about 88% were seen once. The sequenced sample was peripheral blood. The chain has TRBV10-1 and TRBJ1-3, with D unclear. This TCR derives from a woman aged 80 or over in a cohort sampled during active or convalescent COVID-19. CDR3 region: CASSRARGNTIYF. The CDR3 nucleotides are TGCGCCAGCAGCCGGGCTCGAGGGAACACCATATATTTT.